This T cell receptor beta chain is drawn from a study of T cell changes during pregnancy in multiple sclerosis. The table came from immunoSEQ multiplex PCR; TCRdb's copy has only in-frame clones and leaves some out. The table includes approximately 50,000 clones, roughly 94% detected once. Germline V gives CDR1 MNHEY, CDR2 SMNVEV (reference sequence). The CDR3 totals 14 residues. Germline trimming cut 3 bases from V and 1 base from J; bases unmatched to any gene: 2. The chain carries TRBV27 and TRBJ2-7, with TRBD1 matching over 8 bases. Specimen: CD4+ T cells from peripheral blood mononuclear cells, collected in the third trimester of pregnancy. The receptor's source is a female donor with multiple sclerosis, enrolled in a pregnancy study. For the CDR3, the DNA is TGTGCCAGCAGTTTCCGACAGGGGTCCTACGAGCAGTACTTC. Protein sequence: CASSFRQGSYEQYF.